The 16 T cell receptor beta chains below come from one sample, sequenced in a study of kidney transplant recipient with SARS-CoV-2 infection. TCRdb re-called the reads with MiXCR, one entry per CDR3 protein. The sample carries 200,000 to 250,000 distinct CDR3 sequences, under 35% recorded once. This specimen was a blood sample, taken at baseline and between days 110 and 120 from a kidney transplant recipient. Receptor source: a young adult male patient who had COVID-19 and was a kidney transplant recipient. Among the T cells, some may be from the graft donor.

Comments on this clonotype: A much more abundant neighbour one base away suggests this may be a read error. The chain has TRBV7-9 and TRBJ1-4; tentative D call: TRBD1 (5 bases). Per germline, CDR1 SEHNR and CDR2 FQNEAQ (reference sequence). The CDR3 sequence is 17 residues long. The DNA for the CDR3 is TGTACCAGCAGCTTAGCGTCTGGGGACGGAACTAATGAAAAACTGTTTTTT. Its translation is CTSSLASGDGTNEKLFF.

This clonotype was detected ten times or more. The chain links TRBV7-9 to TRBJ1-2; no clear D. The CDR3 contains 17 residues. Trimming took off 5 bases at V and 4 bases at J, with 23 bases between the two ends. Germline V lookup: CDR1 SEHNR, CDR2 FQNEAQ (reference sequence). CDR3 sequence (DNA): TGTGCCAGCAGCGTAGTACCATACCATGGAAAGACCTATGGCTACACCTTC. The encoded protein is CASSVVPYHGKTYGYTF.

At least ten counts were recorded for this clonotype. This CDR3 reads CASSLAGRGEGYTF. The CDR3 DNA sequence: TGTGCCAGCAGCCTGGCAGGGAGGGGAGAGGGCTACACCTTC. This sequence joins TRBV5-4 and TRBJ1-2; D is perhaps TRBD1 (5 bases). V gave up 4 bases and J gave up 8 bases, with 18 bases separating them. The length of the CDR3 is 14 residues. Per the germline V gene, CDR1 is SGHNT and CDR2 is YYREEE (reference sequence).

On this clonotype itself: This may be a read error: a much more frequent sequence differs by one nucleotide. CDR3 DNA: TGTGCCGGCAGCCCTATACCCACTCGACTAGCGGGGAAAGGAAAGTACTTC. Encoded protein: CAGSPIPTRLAGKGKYF. The V gene is TRBV3-1, the J gene TRBJ2-7; 11 nucleotides match TRBD2. The CDR3 is 17 amino acids. In germline, CDR1 is LGHDT, CDR2 YNNKEL (reference sequence).

With regard to this clonotype: Possible read error: a much larger clone is one base away. V gene TRBV6-4 combines with J gene TRBJ1-2, with D unresolved. Germline CDR1 MRHNA, CDR2 SNTAGT. The ends were cut back, 7 bases at V and 4 bases at J, with 25 bases in the middle. The length of the CDR3 is 17 residues. The chain's CDR3 is CASIRETSHGKTYGYTF. As DNA, the CDR3 is TGTGCCAGCATTAGGGAAACCTCACACGGAAAGACCTATGGCTACACCTTC.

On this clonotype itself: This may be a read error, as it is one base from a much larger clone. V gene TRBV7-6 combines with J gene TRBJ1-2; D ambiguous. The CDR3 loop spans 17 amino acids. V was trimmed by 3 bases and J by 6 bases, leaving 23 bases between them. CDR1 SGHVS and CDR2 FNYEAQ come from the germline V gene. The CDR3 DNA reads as TGTGCCAGCAGCTTGGACTTTGAATCTCGAAAGACCCATGGCTACACCTTC. Translation gives CASSLDFESRKTHGYTF.

The chain is built from TRBV5-4 and TRBJ2-1, with TRBD1 as a possible D gene (5 bases). V lost 6 bases, J lost 3 bases, and 16 bases lay in between. Germline V gives CDR1 SGHNT, CDR2 YYREEE (reference sequence). The CDR3 covers 15 residues. The CDR3, as DNA: TGTGCCAGCATCTTTAGCACAGGTTACTACAATGAGCAGTTCTTC. This sequence encodes CASIFSTGYYNEQFF.

There are a few counts of this clonotype. This rearrangement joins TRBV20-1 to TRBJ2-5; 10 bases map to TRBD2. CDR3 length: 15 amino acids. Germline assignment: CDR1 DFQATT and CDR2 SNEGSKA (reference sequence). The junction had 4 bases not matched to a gene; V was cut back by 1 base and J by 2 bases. The CDR3 region is CSARVTSGVQETQYF. Here the CDR3 DNA reads TGCAGTGCTAGAGTTACTAGCGGGGTACAAGAGACCCAGTACTTC.

This clonotype was detected ten times or more. The chain couples TRBV9 to TRBJ2-2, with 9 bases lining up with TRBD1. The junction had 4 bases not matched to a gene; V was cut back by 0 bases and J by 4 bases. From germline, CDR1 is SGDLS and CDR2 YYNGEE. CDR3 length: 16 residues. The CDR3 loop reads CASSVGTGAFTGELFF. The CDR3 DNA reads as TGTGCCAGCAGCGTAGGGACAGGGGCGTTCACCGGGGAGCTGTTTTTT.

About this clonotype itself: A much more abundant neighbour one base away suggests this may be a read error. J is TRBJ2-2 and V is TRBV6-5; 7 positions match TRBD2. The CDR3 is 17 residues long. Germline V gene lookup returns CDR1 MNHEY and CDR2 SVGAGI. For the CDR3, the DNA is TGTACCAGCAGTGAGCTCCCGGGGGGATTGGACACCGGGGAGCTGTTTTTT. It translates to CTSSELPGGLDTGELFF.

This clonotype appeared many times. The chain has TRBV28 and TRBJ2-2, with D maybe TRBD1 (5 bases). This CDR3 has 13 residues. V gave up 7 bases and J gave up 7 bases, with 13 bases separating them. Germline V gene data show CDR1 as MDHEN and CDR2 as SYDVKM. The CDR3 is CASTETRGGELFF. CDR3 in DNA: TGTGCCAGCACTGAAACAAGGGGCGGGGAGCTGTTTTTT. The variable domain in full, completed from reference TRBV28 and TRBJ2-2, reads DVKVTQSSRYLVKRTGEKVFLECVQDMDHENMFWYRQDPGLGLRLIYFSYDVKMKEKGDIPEGYSVSREKKERFSLILESASTNQTSMYLCASTETRGGELFFGEGSRLTVL.

Ten or more counts support this clonotype. V and J are TRBV2 and TRBJ2-2, with 8 bases that match TRBD2. The V gene end was trimmed by 5 bases and the J gene end by 4 bases; junction bases not matched to a gene: 9. Germline V gene data show CDR1 as SNHLY and CDR2 as FYNNEI. The CDR3 runs 16 residues. The CDR3 DNA is TGTGCCAGCAGTCCCAGCGGGAGTGAGGTCACCGGGGAGCTGTTTTTT. Translation gives CASSPSGSEVTGELFF.

Remarks on this clonotype: This clone may be a read error of a much larger clone one base away. CDR3 amino acids: CASSCIPESRKTYGYTF. In nucleotides, the CDR3 is TGTGCCAGCAGCTGCATTCCTGAATCTCGAAAGACCTATGGCTACACCTTC. The V call is TRBV7-6, the J call TRBJ1-2; D gene uncertain. V lost 4 bases to trimming and J lost 4 bases, with 22 bases between them. CDR3 length equals 17 residues. The germline CDR1 and CDR2 sequences are SGHVS and FNYEAQ.

The table lists this clonotype with many counts. The chain recombines TRBV27 with TRBJ2-7; a weak D match, TRBD2 (6 bases). V was pared by 2 bases and J by 10 bases, with 15 bases between. Germline V gene data show CDR1 as MNHEY and CDR2 as SMNVEV (reference sequence). CDR3 length equals 13 residues. The CDR3 DNA is TGTGCCAGCAGTTTAGTACCTACGGGGGATCAGTACTTC. Encoded protein: CASSLVPTGDQYF.

This clonotype occurred many times. The genes are TRBV6-2 or TRBV6-3 and TRBJ2-5; weak D call: TRBD1 (6 bases). Germline lookup yields CDR1 MNHEY and CDR2 SVGEGT. Trimming cost V 6 bases and J 1 base, with 9 bases left between them. There are 13 residues in the CDR3. The DNA for the CDR3 is TGTGCCAGCAGCCTACAGGGCCAAGAGACCCAGTACTTC. It codes for CASSLQGQETQYF.

The chain uses TRBV19 and TRBJ2-1, with 11 bases that match TRBD2. In germline, CDR1 is LNHDA, CDR2 SQIVND (reference sequence). The CDR3 runs 22 residues. Trimming cost V 3 bases and J 6 bases; bases outside gene matches: 25. The CDR3 region has the DNA TGTGCCAGTAGTATCTGGGGTAGCGGGAGGGTCACAGGACCCTCCTGCGGCAATGAGCAGTTCTTC. Translation gives CASSIWGSGRVTGPSCGNEQFF.